This T cell receptor beta chain is drawn from a study of T cell repertoires in cytomegalovirus infection (dated by TCRdb to about 2019). About the study as a whole: Because public TCR beta signatures pointed to carriage of CMV infection together with the matching HLA type, the HLA type of each donor mattered for the analysis.

Remarks on this clonotype: Its antigen is currently not known. Per-base quality was not reported, and no clone a single base away is much larger than it.

The paper as a whole reports these results and caveats: The ex vivo response was dominated by HLA-C-restricted CMV-specific TCR beta clonotypes, which also provided the single most frequent clonotype in two of eight donors. In both this cohort and an independent cohort of approximately 350 donors, the cumulative frequency of public TCR beta family members distinguished carriers of CMV infection plus the relevant HLA type.

The run used an Illumina HiSeq 1500. TCRdb reanalyzed the raw reads on its own, using fastp at Q25 for trimming and MiXCR for clone calling, and kept in-frame beta chains. Each entry merges the rows of one CDR3 protein and shows their most common DNA and genes. This sample is represented by hundreds of thousands of distinct CDR3 sequences; more than 20% of them were singletons. 6.5% to 10% of the sample is in the top ten clones. The CDR3 spans 13 residues, from the cysteine through the phenylalanine. The only DNA kept is the CDR3, 39 bases in frame from the first base. The germline V gene encodes CDR1 MDHEN and CDR2 SYDVKM. A distance of 10 bases separates the germline ends of V and J, which lose 8 bases and 0 bases respectively.

The rearranged segments are TRBV28 and TRBJ1-1; the D gene remains uncertain. The sequence was collected from a human donor in good health (CMV status not recorded). Some clones in this sample may be carry-over from other donors' samples. Sequencing input: CD8+ T cells from PBMCs. The DNA reads as follows: TGTGCCAGCTGCCGCGGACTGAACACTGAAGCTTTCTTT. This codes for CASCRGLNTEAFF.